These 16 T cell receptor beta chains originate from one sample sequenced in a study of preoperative IRX-2 immunotherapy in early breast cancer. Sequencing used immunoSEQ multiplex PCR; TCRdb keeps in-frame clones, though not all of them. The table shows about 3,000 clones, with roughly three quarters occurring only once. Treatment denoted: preoperative locoregional IRX-2 cytokine immunotherapy. The sequencing used tumor tissue, collected after IRX-2 immunotherapy. These receptors all stem from a human donor with breast cancer.

The gene calls are TRBV6-8 and TRBJ1-2, with D perhaps TRBD1 (5 bases). Trimming shortened V by 5 bases and J by 6 bases, and 13 bases separated the two germline ends. The length of the CDR3 is 13 residues. Germline lookup yields CDR1 MNHGY and CDR2 SAAAGT. CDR3 coding DNA: TGTGCCAGCAGTGATATGGGGCTTGATGGCTACACCTTC. Translating gives CASSDMGLDGYTF.

The V gene is TRBV6-8, the J gene TRBJ2-7, with no clear D. The CDR3 consists of 13 residues. CDR1 and CDR2 (germline): MNHGY, SAAAGT. V dropped 4 bases and J dropped 1 base, with 8 bases sitting between them. The CDR3 sequence: CASSFRLSYEQYF. The CDR3 DNA follows: TGTGCCAGCAGTTTCCGACTTTCCTACGAGCAGTACTTC.

The genes are TRBV28 and TRBJ1-5, with TRBD1 as a possible D gene (6 bases). The CDR3 sequence is 15 residues long. CDR1 is MDHEN, CDR2 SYDVKM, per germline. The V gene lost 5 bases and the J gene lost 0 bases, with 11 bases spanning the gap. In DNA, the CDR3 is TGTGCCAGCAGTAGGACAGCATATAGCAATCAGCCCCAGCATTTT. It translates to CASSRTAYSNQPQHF.

This sequence joins TRBV1 and TRBJ2-1. TRBV1 is a pseudogene. This CDR3 has 15 amino acids. The CDR3 loop is CASSQSGTEYNEQFF. The CDR3 bases are TGCGCCAGCAGCCAGTCCGGGACCGAGTACAATGAGCAGTTCTTC.

This clone was seen a few times. The DNA for the CDR3 is TGCAGCGTCTATGGGACAGCCGGAACCAGTACCTATGGCTACACCTTC. Its protein product is CSVYGTAGTSTYGYTF. The V gene is TRBV29-1, the J gene TRBJ1-2; 7 bases are a match to TRBD1. V lost 6 bases and J lost 4; bases outside the gene matches: 17. Germline V lookup: CDR1 SQVTM, CDR2 ANQGSEA. The CDR3 runs 16 residues.

J is TRBJ1-5 and V is TRBV18; the match to TRBD1 covers 8 bases. V gave up 4 bases and J gave up 8 bases; unmatched junction bases: 16. The CDR3 is 17 amino acids. Germline V CDR1 and CDR2: KGHSH, LQKENI. The CDR3 protein is CASSRSTGALNWEPQHF. As DNA, the CDR3 is TGTGCCAGCTCACGCTCGACAGGGGCGCTTAATTGGGAGCCCCAGCATTTT.

V usage is TRBV6-8 and J usage is TRBJ1-2; D is perhaps TRBD1 (5 bases). The germline V gene has CDR1 MNHGY and CDR2 SAAAGT. V was pared by 6 bases and J by 1 base, with 12 bases between. The CDR3 is 14 residues long. This CDR3 is CASSHMGGNYGYTF. CDR3 bases: TGTGCCAGCAGCCATATGGGGGGTAACTATGGCTACACCTTC.

The chain uses TRBV6-8 and TRBJ2-1; no clear D. The CDR3 sequence is 15 residues long. Deletions cut 2 bases from V and 7 bases from J, with 15 bases between. Germline V CDR1 and CDR2: MNHGY, SAAAGT. This chain's CDR3 is CASSYGRGPRNEQFF. In DNA form, the CDR3 reads TGTGCCAGCAGTTACGGGCGAGGCCCCCGAAATGAGCAGTTCTTC.

This chain links TRBV19 with TRBJ2-4; D ambiguous. Germline lookup yields CDR1 LNHDA and CDR2 SQIVND (reference sequence). Trimming stripped 1 base from V and 2 bases from J, with 12 bases between. The CDR3 spans 16 residues. The DNA for the CDR3 is TGTGCCAGTAGTATAGGTAGGGATCTAACCAAAAACATTCAGTACTTC. Encoded protein: CASSIGRDLTKNIQYF. The complete variable domain, with remaining parts taken from reference TRBV19 and TRBJ2-4, reads DGGITQSPKYLFRKEGQNVTLSCEQNLNHDAMYWYRQDPGQGLRLIYYSQIVNDFQKGDIAEGYSVSREKKESFPLTVTSAQKNPTAFYLCASSIGRDLTKNIQYFGAGTRLSVL.

The chain is built from TRBV6-8 and TRBJ2-7; D is uncertain. V was clipped by 5 bases and J by 2 bases, with 22 bases between them. This CDR3 is 17 amino acids long. Germline V lookup: CDR1 MNHGY, CDR2 SAAAGT. The DNA of the CDR3 is TGTGCCAGCAGTATATATAACGTCCCCCGAGAGCCCTACGAGCAGTACTTC. Protein product: CASSIYNVPREPYEQYF.

This chain joins TRBV28 and TRBJ2-7, with unresolved D. With 6 bases removed from V and 5 bases from J, the gap between germline ends came to 17 bases. The germline V gene has CDR1 MDHEN and CDR2 SYDVKM. This CDR3 region has 14 residues. The CDR3 is CASRRPGVWDEQYF. The CDR3 nucleotides read TGTGCCAGCAGGAGGCCGGGTGTATGGGACGAGCAGTACTTC.

This clone was seen only a few times. The chain uses TRBV19 and TRBJ1-5, with a weak D call TRBD1 (5 bases). In germline, CDR1 is LNHDA, CDR2 SQIVND (reference sequence). The CDR3 loop spans 16 amino acids. V lost 3 bases, J lost 5 bases, and 17 bases lay in between. CDR3 sequence reads: CASSIGAGRVYQPQHF. The CDR3 region has the DNA TGTGCCAGTAGTATCGGCGCGGGACGAGTTTATCAGCCCCAGCATTTT.

The genes are TRBV28 and TRBJ1-4, with D tentatively TRBD1 (6 bases). V was pared by 2 bases and J by 10 bases, with 14 bases between. From germline, CDR1 is MDHEN and CDR2 SYDVKM. The CDR3 length is 14 residues. Here the CDR3 reads CASSLAGAQPKLFF. The DNA for the CDR3 is TGTGCCAGCAGTTTAGCAGGGGCGCAGCCAAAACTGTTTTTT.

The chain uses TRBV19 and TRBJ1-5, with 7 bases lining up with TRBD1. The CDR3 extends over 15 amino acids. V shed 0 bases and J 4 bases; nucleotides not matched to a gene: 3. Germline-derived CDR1 and CDR2 are LNHDA and SQIVND (reference sequence). The CDR3 sequence is CASSIDGQVNQPQHF. The DNA of the CDR3 is TGTGCCAGTAGTATAGACGGACAGGTAAATCAGCCCCAGCATTTT.

V usage is TRBV28 and J usage is TRBJ2-3, with D possibly TRBD1 on 6 matching bases. CDR1 is MDHEN, CDR2 SYDVKM, per germline. Deletions cut 2 bases from V and 2 bases from J, with 8 bases between. The CDR3 is made up of 14 amino acids. The CDR3 loop is CASSLQGFTDTQYF. CDR3 coding DNA: TGTGCCAGCAGTTTACAGGGGTTCACAGATACGCAGTATTTT.

This clone has a handful of counts. The rearrangement uses TRBV11-3 and TRBJ1-4; D is possibly TRBD1 (6 bases). Germline CDR1 SGHNT, CDR2 YENEEA. Trimming cost V 5 bases and J 2 bases, with 21 bases left between them. The length of the CDR3 is 18 residues. This chain's CDR3 is CASSQPGGALVTNEKLFF. The CDR3 DNA follows: TGTGCCAGCAGCCAACCCGGGGGCGCCCTGGTCACTAATGAAAAACTGTTTTTT.